This TCR beta chain emerged from a study of blood T cells in healthy people across ages. The germline V gene encodes CDR1 SGDLS and CDR2 YYNGEE. The CDR3 loop spans 14 amino acids. With a J-beta primer mix and a sample-barcoded 5' primer, a second PCR ran about 7 to 11 cycles. Each cDNA molecule was tagged by a template-switch adaptor with 12 random nucleotides. TCRdb recomputed calls from the 5' RACE reads with MiXCR, one row per CDR3 protein. The data contain some 1.5 million distinct CDR3 sequences, roughly 27% of them singletons. Worth noting for this clonotype: One junction end disagrees with the germline gene, perhaps due to a read error.

V and J are TRBV9 and TRBJ2-7; 9 bases map to TRBD2. The sample comprised blood. This TCR derives from a woman in her twenties or thirties in good health. The CDR3 DNA reads as TGTGCCAGCAGCGCGGGACTAGCCTCCCACGAGCAGTACTTC. Protein product: CASSAGLASHEQYF.